These T cell receptor beta chains were read from a single sample in a study of blood T cell repertoires in COVID-19. TCRdb's table, derived via immunoSEQ multiplex PCR, lists solely in-frame clones and lacks some. Of about 330,000 clones listed, 80% to 90% are singletons. Sequenced: PBMCs or T cells enriched from blood (not recorded which). These receptors were taken from a woman in her 30s who had recovered from COVID-19. Both conserved end residues are part of each CDR3. Clone size is shown for a subset of rows, as once, few, many or a class of expanded clone.

v_call	j_call	clone_size	cdr3_aa
TRBV11-2	TRBJ2-1	few	CASSPAGGSYNEQFF
TRBV4-2	TRBJ1-2	-	CASSQGTAGGFGRDGYTF
TRBV5-1	TRBJ1-1	-	CASSLAGQGTEAFF
TRBV7-9	TRBJ1-2	-	CASSTIRDTLYGYTF
TRBV4-2	TRBJ2-7	-	CASSQERGQGRDEQYF
TRBV28	TRBJ2-1	-	CASSSFQGAGNEQFF
TRBV11-3	TRBJ1-2	-	CASSREQGYGYTF
TRBV5-5	TRBJ2-1	-	CASSPRGLAGPNYNEQFF
TRBV3-1/TRBV3-2	TRBJ2-5	-	CASSQGDMGETQYF
TRBV5-1	TRBJ2-2	few	CASSIGQGIGELFF
TRBV24-1	TRBJ1-2	-	CATRWSQGGRTF
TRBV2	TRBJ1-1	-	CASSSGGLDTEAFF
TRBV4-1	TRBJ1-6	-	CASSSLPQGNSPLHF
TRBV6-6	TRBJ2-7	-	CASRPGQGSSEQYF
TRBV5-1	TRBJ2-7	-	CASSWTSGGAYEQYF
TRBV6-2/TRBV6-3	TRBJ1-1	-	CASSYDGYGDTEAFF
TRBV12-5	TRBJ1-1	-	CASGLTTGEAFF
TRBV5-4	TRBJ1-2	-	CASSFVPVVGGFGGYTF
TRBV4-3	TRBJ2-7	few	CASSQSGHLYEQYF
TRBV28	TRBJ1-4	-	CASSLWDSNEKLFF
TRBV4-1	TRBJ2-4	-	CASSQDGGTGRARDIQYF
TRBV15	TRBJ2-5	-	CATSRGGVLAGGQETQYF
TRBV7-8	TRBJ2-2	-	CASSLGGPNTGELFF
TRBV6-5	TRBJ2-3	-	CASSLRGGRSDTQYF
TRBV7-2	TRBJ1-2	-	CASSSKGENYGYTF
TRBV5-4	TRBJ1-1	-	CASSLFRGVNTEAFF
TRBV5-1	TRBJ2-7	-	CASSVGQVNYEQYF
TRBV10-3	TRBJ2-1	-	CAIRGGSSYNEQFF
TRBV5-1	TRBJ2-5	-	CASSLFGRGTGETQYF
TRBV9	TRBJ1-2	-	CASSSGADNYGYTF
TRBV5-1	TRBJ1-3	-	CASSLAGQVDGNTIYF
TRBV13	TRBJ1-2	-	CARRATGGTLRGYTF
TRBV15	TRBJ1-2	-	CATSRDREEGYTF
TRBV5-1	TRBJ2-1	-	CASSLLLLNEQFF
TRBV18	TRBJ2-3	-	CASSLLGTGIVVSTDTQYF
TRBV7-8	TRBJ2-5	once	CASSQGTGGLGETQYF
TRBV7-2	TRBJ1-2	-	CASSLQGAYGYTF
TRBV10-3	TRBJ1-5	-	CAISDGVSQPQHF
TRBV5-4	TRBJ2-5	-	CASSLLAGGETQYF
TRBV10-2	TRBJ1-5	-	CASSEQVYQPQHF
TRBV5-1	TRBJ1-1	-	CASSAATGTGEAFF
TRBV5-6	TRBJ1-2	-	CASSLRGQGNVGGYTF